The rows below give T cell receptor beta chains drawn from one sample of a study of T cell responses to AZD1222 COVID-19 vaccine. Clones were sequenced by immunoSEQ multiplex PCR, and TCRdb holds only the in-frame ones, with some missing. The sample consists of about 99,000 clones, about 85% of them appearing once. Sequencing was performed on peripheral blood, taken on day 0 of AZD1222 vaccination. These receptors were collected from an adult in good health. Both conserved end residues are part of each CDR3. Each record gives: D gene, clone size, V gene, J gene, CDR3 DNA, CDR3 protein. The D gene is left open where the match is weak. Clone size is stated in some rows and not others, as once, few, many or a class when expanded.

D: TRBD2; size: once; V: TRBV7-8; J: TRBJ2-1; DNA: TGTGCCAGCAGCTTCTCTAGCGGTACTAGCGGGAGGAATGAGCAGTTCTTC; CDR3: CASSFSSGTSGRNEQFF
D: -; size: -; V: TRBV19; J: TRBJ1-1; DNA: TGTGCCAGTGGTGTTCATGGGGGCACTGAAGCTTTCTTT; CDR3: CASGVHGGTEAFF
D: TRBD1; size: once; V: TRBV7-2; J: TRBJ1-5; DNA: TGTGCCAGCAGCGCACACAGGGGGCTTCAGCCCCAGCATTTT; CDR3: CASSAHRGLQPQHF
D: TRBD1; size: -; V: TRBV7-8; J: TRBJ1-1; DNA: TGTGCCAGCAGCCCCTCCGGGACAGCCGCGAGGACTGAAGCTTTCTTT; CDR3: CASSPSGTAARTEAFF
D: -; size: few; V: TRBV5-1; J: TRBJ1-3; DNA: TGTGCCAGCAGCTTGGCCGGGGTCGGAAACACCATATATTTT; CDR3: CASSLAGVGNTIYF
D: -; size: -; V: TRBV2; J: TRBJ1-5; DNA: TGTGCCAGCAGTGAGCTCAGGGGTCAGCCCCAGCATTTT; CDR3: CASSELRGQPQHF
D: -; size: -; V: TRBV5-5; J: TRBJ1-2; DNA: TGTGCCAGCAGGTTCCCCGGGGGCGGGAACTATGGCTACACCTTC; CDR3: CASRFPGGGNYGYTF
D: -; size: once; V: TRBV6-5; J: TRBJ1-1; DNA: TGTGCCAGCAGCGCCAGGGCTGTCACTGAAGCTTTCTTT; CDR3: CASSARAVTEAFF
D: TRBD2; size: -; V: TRBV6-4; J: TRBJ2-1; DNA: TGTGCCAGCAGTGAATCTAGCGGGGGATACAATGAGCAGTTCTTC; CDR3: CASSESSGGYNEQFF
D: TRBD1; size: -; V: TRBV12-3/TRBV12-4; J: TRBJ2-6; DNA: TGTGCCAGCAGCCCACTTCAGGGGGCCCTGACTTTC; CDR3: CASSPLQGALTF
D: -; size: -; V: TRBV9; J: TRBJ2-5; DNA: TGTGCCAGCAGCGCCAACACAGGCCTCCAAGAGACCCAGTACTTC; CDR3: CASSANTGLQETQYF
D: -; size: once; V: TRBV9; J: TRBJ2-3; DNA: TGTGCCAGCAGCTCGAGTGGCTTACGCACAGATACGCAGTATTTT; CDR3: CASSSSGLRTDTQYF
D: TRBD2; size: -; V: TRBV9; J: TRBJ2-3; DNA: TGTGCCAGCAGCGTAGTAGCGGGATACAGTGATACGCAGTATTTT; CDR3: CASSVVAGYSDTQYF
D: -; size: -; V: TRBV7-8; J: TRBJ2-7; DNA: TGTGCCAGCAGCCACGCCTACGAGCAGTACTTC; CDR3: CASSHAYEQYF
D: -; size: -; V: TRBV6-5; J: TRBJ1-1; DNA: TGTGCCAGCAGTTACAGGAGGGGAGGGTTCCCGAAGGCTTTCTTT; CDR3: CASSYRRGGFPKAFF
D: -; size: -; V: TRBV29-1; J: TRBJ1-1; DNA: TGCAGCGTCGGAGGACCTACTGAAGCTTTCTTT; CDR3: CSVGGPTEAFF
D: -; size: -; V: TRBV12-3/TRBV12-4; J: TRBJ2-3; DNA: TGTGCCAGCAGGGGGAGTGTTACGCAGTATTTT; CDR3: CASRGSVTQYF
D: -; size: -; V: TRBV5-1; J: TRBJ1-1; DNA: TGCGCCAGCAGCCCGGGGATTCACACTGAAGCTTTCTTT; CDR3: CASSPGIHTEAFF
D: -; size: -; V: TRBV9; J: TRBJ1-2; DNA: TGTGCCAGCAGCTCCGGTCCCGGCAGGGGTGACTATGGCTACACCTTC; CDR3: CASSSGPGRGDYGYTF
D: -; size: -; V: TRBV24-1; J: TRBJ1-2; DNA: TGTGCCACCAGTGATTTGAGGCAGGGAGTTGGCTACACCTTC; CDR3: CATSDLRQGVGYTF
D: -; size: -; V: TRBV7-2; J: TRBJ2-7; DNA: TGTGCCAGCAGCATACCACTTGGGGATGCGTCCTACGAGCAGTACTTC; CDR3: CASSIPLGDASYEQYF
D: -; size: -; V: TRBV6-6; J: TRBJ2-7; DNA: TGTGCCAGCAGTCCCACTAGAGGCGAGCAGTACTTC; CDR3: CASSPTRGEQYF
D: -; size: -; V: TRBV18; J: TRBJ1-3; DNA: TGTGCCAGCTCACCACCGGGGGTTGGAAACACCATATATTTT; CDR3: CASSPPGVGNTIYF
D: -; size: -; V: TRBV6-1; J: TRBJ1-2; DNA: TGTGCCAGCAGTGATCAGGCAGGCGCCTATGGCTACACCTTC; CDR3: CASSDQAGAYGYTF
D: -; size: -; V: TRBV19; J: TRBJ1-2; DNA: TGTGCCAGTAGTATCCAAACAGGGACTGTCTATGGCTACACCTTC; CDR3: CASSIQTGTVYGYTF
D: TRBD1; size: -; V: TRBV7-9; J: TRBJ1-3; DNA: TGTGCCAGCAGCTTACAGGGGGTCTCTGGAAACACCATATATTTT; CDR3: CASSLQGVSGNTIYF
D: -; size: -; V: TRBV19; J: TRBJ1-2; DNA: TGTGCCAGTAGTATGGGGGCCATCTATGGCTACACCTTC; CDR3: CASSMGAIYGYTF
D: -; size: -; V: TRBV5-5; J: TRBJ1-2; DNA: TGTGCCAGCAGCTTGGAGACAGGTTTGCGCTATGGCTACACCTTC; CDR3: CASSLETGLRYGYTF
D: TRBD1; size: -; V: TRBV4-1; J: TRBJ1-1; DNA: TGCGCCAGCGGGACAGTTATGAACACTGAAGCTTTCTTT; CDR3: CASGTVMNTEAFF
D: -; size: -; V: TRBV7-8; J: TRBJ1-6; DNA: TGTGCCAGCAGCCTGCGAGGCTCACCCCTCCACTTT; CDR3: CASSLRGSPLHF
D: -; size: -; V: TRBV7-8; J: TRBJ2-3; DNA: TGTGCCAGCAGCAGTGGGGGCGCCACAGATACGCAGTATTTT; CDR3: CASSSGGATDTQYF
D: TRBD2; size: -; V: TRBV9; J: TRBJ2-2; DNA: TGTGCCAGCAGCGCCGGGGGGGTGAACACCGGGGAGCTGTTTTTT; CDR3: CASSAGGVNTGELFF
D: -; size: once; V: TRBV19; J: TRBJ2-3; DNA: TGTGCCAGTAGTACGACTACTAGCACAGATACGCAGTATTTT; CDR3: CASSTTTSTDTQYF
D: TRBD1; size: -; V: TRBV7-2; J: TRBJ1-5; DNA: TGTGCCAGCAGCCTAGGTGACAGGGAGGGTCAGCCCCAGCATTTT; CDR3: CASSLGDREGQPQHF
D: TRBD1; size: -; V: TRBV5-4; J: TRBJ2-5; DNA: TGTGCCAGCAGCGAGGACAGGGGGAGGGAGACCCAGTACTTC; CDR3: CASSEDRGRETQYF
D: -; size: -; V: TRBV10-3; J: TRBJ1-2; DNA: TGTGCCATCAGTGACACCAGTTATGGCTACACCTTC; CDR3: CAISDTSYGYTF
D: -; size: -; V: TRBV7-9; J: TRBJ2-5; DNA: TGTGCCAGCAGACTAGGGGGGCAAGAGACCCAGTACTTC; CDR3: CASRLGGQETQYF
D: -; size: few; V: TRBV10-3; J: TRBJ1-1; DNA: TGTGCCATCAGTGAGTCCCTGGGTGGGAACACTGAAGCTTTCTTT; CDR3: CAISESLGGNTEAFF
D: TRBD1; size: -; V: TRBV10-3; J: TRBJ1-2; DNA: TGTGCCATCAGTGACAGGGGGGTTCCGATGAGGGGCTACACCTTC; CDR3: CAISDRGVPMRGYTF
D: -; size: -; V: TRBV12-5; J: TRBJ1-2; DNA: TGTGCTAGTGGTTTGGTACGGGGGGCAGATGGCTACACCTTC; CDR3: CASGLVRGADGYTF
D: -; size: -; V: TRBV5-6; J: TRBJ2-5; DNA: TGTGCCAGCAGCCTCTCTGGTCGGGTCACCCAAGAGACCCAGTACTTC; CDR3: CASSLSGRVTQETQYF
D: -; size: -; V: TRBV19; J: TRBJ2-3; DNA: TGTGCCAGTAGTATTGCCCTAGCTGCAGATACGCAGTATTTT; CDR3: CASSIALAADTQYF
D: -; size: -; V: TRBV7-9; J: TRBJ2-1; DNA: TGTGCCAGCAGCTTTGTGGATGAGCAGTTCTTC; CDR3: CASSFVDEQFF
D: -; size: -; V: TRBV30; J: TRBJ1-1; DNA: TGTGCCTGGAGCCCGGGGGTCCCTAACACTGAAGCTTTCTTT; CDR3: CAWSPGVPNTEAFF
D: -; size: -; V: TRBV9; J: TRBJ2-5; DNA: TGTGCCAGCAGCCCAGGGAGGGGGATGACTCGGGAGACCCAGTACTTC; CDR3: CASSPGRGMTRETQYF
D: -; size: once; V: TRBV15; J: TRBJ1-1; DNA: TGTGCCACCAGCAGAGATCGATTAGGGCCCGGCACTGAAGCTTTCTTT; CDR3: CATSRDRLGPGTEAFF
D: TRBD1; size: once; V: TRBV4-2; J: TRBJ1-2; DNA: TGTGCCAGCAGCCAAGATTGGGACAGGGAGTATGGCTACACCTTC; CDR3: CASSQDWDREYGYTF
D: TRBD2; size: -; V: TRBV2; J: TRBJ2-5; DNA: TGTGCCAGCAGTGAGGCTAGCGGGAGAACAGAGACCCAGTACTTC; CDR3: CASSEASGRTETQYF
D: -; size: -; V: TRBV7-6; J: TRBJ1-3; DNA: TGTGCCAGCAGCTTAGTGAGGGGTGGGCTATCTGGAAACACCATATATTTT; CDR3: CASSLVRGGLSGNTIYF
D: -; size: -; V: TRBV30; J: TRBJ2-5; DNA: TGTGCCTGGAGTGTACTCCAAGAGACCCAGTACTTC; CDR3: CAWSVLQETQYF
D: TRBD2; size: once; V: TRBV9; J: TRBJ2-3; DNA: TGTGCCAGCAGCGTAGGGCTAGCGGCCAACACAGATACGCAGTATTTT; CDR3: CASSVGLAANTDTQYF
D: -; size: -; V: TRBV15; J: TRBJ2-3; DNA: TGTGCCACCAGCAGAGATCGAAGGGATACGCAGTATTTT; CDR3: CATSRDRRDTQYF
D: -; size: -; V: TRBV19; J: TRBJ1-1; DNA: TGTGCCAGTAGTATAGGGCAGGGGAGAGCTTTCTTT; CDR3: CASSIGQGRAFF
D: TRBD2; size: -; V: TRBV4-2; J: TRBJ2-2; DNA: TGTGCCAGCAAGCTTCCCCGGCTAGCGGGAGGTACCGGGGAGCTGTTTTTT; CDR3: CASKLPRLAGGTGELFF
D: TRBD1; size: -; V: TRBV5-6; J: TRBJ1-6; DNA: TGTGCCAGCAGCTTGAGGGGGACAGGGGTGAATTCACCCCTCCACTTT; CDR3: CASSLRGTGVNSPLHF
D: -; size: -; V: TRBV2; J: TRBJ1-5; DNA: TGTGCCAGCAGCACACAGTTGGGCAATCAGCCCCAGCATTTT; CDR3: CASSTQLGNQPQHF
D: -; size: -; V: TRBV10-3; J: TRBJ1-2; DNA: TGTGCCATCAGTGACAGGGAGGAGGGCTACACCTTC; CDR3: CAISDREEGYTF
D: -; size: -; V: TRBV23-1; J: TRBJ1-5; DNA: TGCGCCAGCAGTCAACCCCCTGAGGACCCCCAGCATTTT; CDR3: CASSQPPEDPQHF
D: -; size: once; V: TRBV2; J: TRBJ1-5; DNA: TGTGCCAGCCGGGGCGGGCAGCCCCAGCATTTT; CDR3: CASRGGQPQHF
D: TRBD1; size: -; V: TRBV27; J: TRBJ1-1; DNA: TGTGCCAGCAGTAAAGAGGGGGCCGCTTTCTTT; CDR3: CASSKEGAAFF